This T cell receptor (beta chain) was identified in a study of blood T cell repertoires in COVID-19. At the level of the study: The United States, Italy and Spain provided the acute and convalescent COVID-19 samples. T cells, B-cell-depleted T cells, or PBMCs provided the cDNA or gDNA that served as material.

How the authors handled the data: From reference gene primer amplification, estimates of nucleated cell counts were derived. TCRdb's table, derived via immunoSEQ multiplex PCR, lists solely in-frame clones and lacks some. V and J calls plus clone size are reproduced from that table; the DNA served to infer D and trimming. The table records roughly 140,000 clones, over 75% of them present only once. The length of the CDR3 is 14 residues. CDR1 and CDR2 from the germline V gene are SQVTM and ANQGSEA. With 7 bases clipped from V and 0 bases from J, the junction kept 9 bases outside the gene matches. The chain joins TRBV29-1 to TRBJ2-7, with 7 bases aligning to TRBD2. The receptor was derived from a man aged 70 or older with acute or convalescent COVID-19. The sequencing sample was made of peripheral blood. In DNA, the CDR3 is TGCAGCGCCGTCGAGGGAGGGAGCTCCTACGAGCAGTACTTC. Translating gives CSAVEGGSSYEQYF.